This passage covers 10 T cell receptor beta chains from one sample sequenced in a study of cytomegalovirus exposure and HLA in healthy donors. Primers included in the PCR were 60 Vbeta and 13 Jbeta primers. Profiling relied on immunoSEQ multiplex PCR, and the TCRdb table lists in-frame clones only, not all of them. The table includes roughly 100,000 clones, 60% to 80% detected once. Sequencing was performed on PBMCs. The receptors here all came from a man aged 60-69 years in good health and CMV-seronegative.

The chain has TRBV29-1 and TRBJ2-7, with a possible D match to TRBD2 (6 bases). V was pared by 6 bases and J by 4 bases, with 13 bases between. In germline, CDR1 is SQVTM, CDR2 ANQGSEA. The CDR3 loop spans 12 amino acids. CDR3 nucleotide sequence: TGCAGCGTCACGGGACTCTCATACGAGCAGTACTTC. It translates to CSVTGLSYEQYF.

The chain has TRBV11-3 and TRBJ1-3; 7 nucleotides agree with TRBD1. This CDR3 region has 16 residues. V trimming: 4 bases; J trimming: 6 bases; junction bases outside the gene matches: 12. Germline V CDR1 and CDR2: SGHNT, YENEEA. Here the CDR3 reads CASSSQRQGIVNTIYF. The CDR3 region has the DNA TGTGCCAGCAGCTCGCAGCGACAGGGTATTGTAAACACCATATATTTT.

This chain joins TRBV6-1 and TRBJ2-3; 8 nucleotides align to TRBD2. From germline, CDR1 is MNHNS and CDR2 SASEGT. The CDR3 spans 15 residues. Trimming took 3 bases from V and 2 from J; bases not matched to a gene: 4. As DNA, the CDR3 is TGTGCCAGCAGTGACTCGGGGGGGCCCACAGATACGCAGTATTTT. Encoded protein: CASSDSGGPTDTQYF.

The CDR3 nucleotides are TGTGCCAGCAGTTTATTTTATCGTGAGAGCGCGCAGTATTTT. It encodes CASSLFYRESAQYF. The chain combines TRBV28 with TRBJ2-3; D is ambiguous. This CDR3 is 14 amino acids long. Looked up from germline, CDR1 is MDHEN and CDR2 is SYDVKM. Trimming left V 1 base short and J 10 bases short, with 15 bases between.

This clone was detected a few times. The V call is TRBV6-5, the J call TRBJ1-6; tentative D call: TRBD1 (6 bases). From germline, CDR1 is MNHEY and CDR2 SVGAGI. V gave up 6 bases and J gave up 0 bases, with 9 bases separating them. This CDR3 region has 15 residues. The CDR3 nucleotides read TGTGCCAGCAGACAGGGTAGCTCCTATAATTCACCCCTCCACTTT. Translating it yields CASRQGSSYNSPLHF.

This chain links TRBV7-7 with TRBJ2-5, with D unclear. The CDR3 is made up of 13 amino acids. V gave up 1 base and J gave up 5 bases, with 8 bases separating them. The germline gives CDR1 SSHAT, CDR2 FNYEAQ (reference sequence). This CDR3 is CASSLGFEETQYF. CDR3 nucleotide sequence: TGTGCCAGCAGCTTAGGGTTTGAGGAGACCCAGTACTTC.

This clone was seen just once. The chain recombines TRBV6-1 with TRBJ2-7; D might be TRBD1 (6 bases). Trimming removed 10 bases at V and 0 bases at J, with 16 bases between. The CDR3 extends over 14 amino acids. Germline lookup yields CDR1 MNHNS and CDR2 SASEGT. For the CDR3, the DNA is TGTGCCACACAACAGGGAGTTAGCTCCTACGAGCAGTACTTC. Amino acids: CATQQGVSSYEQYF.

The chain has TRBV2 and TRBJ1-2; 8 bases line up with TRBD1. V dropped 7 bases and J dropped 7; count of bases not matched to a gene: 8. The CDR3 has 13 residues. CDR1 and CDR2 from the germline V gene are SNHLY and FYNNEI. For the CDR3, the DNA is TGTGCCAGCATTGATCGACAGGGGAGTGGCTACACCTTC. It codes for CASIDRQGSGYTF.

The CDR3 coding sequence is TGTGCCAGCAGCCCTCGACAGACAAATCAGCCCCAGCATTTT. Its protein is CASSPRQTNQPQHF. This chain connects TRBV9 to TRBJ1-5; weak D call: TRBD1 (5 bases). There are 14 residues in the CDR3. The germline V gene encodes CDR1 SGDLS and CDR2 YYNGEE. With 4 bases removed from V and 4 bases from J, the gap between germline ends came to 12 bases.

This clone has only a few counts. The genes are TRBV5-6 and TRBJ1-2; 9 bases are a match to TRBD1. The CDR3 totals 12 residues. Germline assignment: CDR1 SGHDT and CDR2 YYEEEE. Trimming removed 0 bases from V and 13 bases from J; junction bases left unmatched: 4. In DNA, the CDR3 is TGTGCCAGCAGCTTGGGACAGGGGGTATTCACCTTC. It yields the protein CASSLGQGVFTF.